A selection of T cell receptor beta chains follows, all from one sample in a study of shared clonotypes between healthy human individuals. Profiled with immunoSEQ multiplex PCR; TCRdb holds only in-frame clones, not every one. Of about 820,000 clones listed, about 92% are singletons. Sequenced sample: naive CD8+ T cells sorted from blood. The receptors come from a man in his thirties or forties in good health. The CDR3 runs from the conserved cysteine through the conserved F or W. The order of the fields is clone size, J gene, V gene, D gene, CDR3 protein, CDR3 DNA. The D gene is left open where the match is weak. Size values are once, few and many counts, or a class for expanded clones, and some rows have none.

clone_size: NA; j_call: TRBJ2-7; v_call: TRBV19; d_call: NA; cdr3_aa: CASSPGTGLHEQYF; cdr3_nt: TGTGCCAGTAGTCCCGGGACGGGACTCCACGAGCAGTACTTC
clone_size: NA; j_call: TRBJ1-4; v_call: TRBV6-5; d_call: NA; cdr3_aa: CATPTPTGPKLFF; cdr3_nt: TGTGCCACCCCGACCCCGACCGGGCCAAAACTGTTTTTT
clone_size: NA; j_call: TRBJ1-1; v_call: TRBV29-1; d_call: NA; cdr3_aa: CSVQRATEAFF; cdr3_nt: TGCAGCGTTCAAAGGGCCACTGAAGCTTTCTTT
clone_size: NA; j_call: TRBJ2-3; v_call: TRBV7-9; d_call: TRBD2; cdr3_aa: CASSPTSGSTPDTQYF; cdr3_nt: TGTGCCAGCAGCCCAACTAGCGGGAGTACCCCAGATACGCAGTATTTT
clone_size: NA; j_call: TRBJ2-7; v_call: TRBV9; d_call: NA; cdr3_aa: CASNHRRPNYEQYF; cdr3_nt: TGTGCCAGCAACCATAGACGGCCGAACTACGAGCAGTACTTC
clone_size: NA; j_call: TRBJ2-6; v_call: TRBV2; d_call: NA; cdr3_aa: CASSDSNSGANVLTF; cdr3_nt: TGTGCCAGCAGTGACTCGAACTCTGGGGCCAACGTCCTGACTTTC
clone_size: NA; j_call: TRBJ1-3; v_call: TRBV11-2; d_call: TRBD1; cdr3_aa: CASSPGTGGFSGNTIYF; cdr3_nt: TGTGCCAGCAGCCCAGGGACAGGGGGCTTCTCTGGAAACACCATATATTTT
clone_size: NA; j_call: TRBJ2-1; v_call: TRBV29-1; d_call: NA; cdr3_aa: CSVDGDSGYSYNEQFF; cdr3_nt: TGCAGCGTTGACGGGGACTCCGGGTACTCCTACAATGAGCAGTTCTTC
clone_size: NA; j_call: TRBJ2-6; v_call: TRBV7-9; d_call: TRBD1; cdr3_aa: CASRIPGQGAEGANVLTF; cdr3_nt: TGTGCCAGCAGAATTCCGGGACAGGGGGCAGAGGGGGCCAACGTCCTGACTTTC
clone_size: NA; j_call: TRBJ2-7; v_call: TRBV5-5; d_call: NA; cdr3_aa: CASSRKPSEPYEQYF; cdr3_nt: TGTGCCAGCAGCAGAAAGCCTAGCGAGCCCTACGAGCAGTACTTC
clone_size: NA; j_call: TRBJ2-7; v_call: TRBV2; d_call: NA; cdr3_aa: CASSVVPYEQYF; cdr3_nt: TGTGCCAGCAGTGTGGTTCCCTACGAGCAGTACTTC
clone_size: NA; j_call: TRBJ2-6; v_call: TRBV5-6; d_call: NA; cdr3_aa: CASSLPGRSSGANVLTF; cdr3_nt: TGTGCCAGCAGCTTGCCGGGACGGAGCTCTGGGGCCAACGTCCTGACTTTC
clone_size: NA; j_call: TRBJ2-4; v_call: TRBV28; d_call: NA; cdr3_aa: CASSPWTAKNIQYF; cdr3_nt: TGTGCCAGCAGTCCATGGACGGCTAAAAACATTCAGTACTTC
clone_size: NA; j_call: TRBJ2-7; v_call: TRBV5-6; d_call: NA; cdr3_aa: CASSHSSYEQYF; cdr3_nt: TGTGCCAGCAGCCACAGCTCCTACGAGCAGTACTTC
clone_size: NA; j_call: TRBJ2-2; v_call: TRBV30; d_call: NA; cdr3_aa: CAWRGRGTGELFF; cdr3_nt: TGTGCCTGGAGAGGCAGGGGCACCGGGGAGCTGTTTTTT
clone_size: NA; j_call: TRBJ2-7; v_call: TRBV7-9; d_call: NA; cdr3_aa: CASSLALSEGQYF; cdr3_nt: TGTGCCAGCAGCTTAGCGCTTAGTGAAGGGCAGTACTTC
clone_size: NA; j_call: TRBJ2-2; v_call: TRBV11-2; d_call: NA; cdr3_aa: CASSLADTGELFF; cdr3_nt: TGTGCCAGCAGCTTAGCCGATACCGGGGAGCTGTTTTTT
clone_size: NA; j_call: TRBJ2-2; v_call: TRBV14; d_call: NA; cdr3_aa: CASSQLGGGELFF; cdr3_nt: TGTGCCAGCAGCCAGCTAGGAGGCGGGGAGCTGTTTTTT
clone_size: NA; j_call: TRBJ2-5; v_call: TRBV7-8; d_call: NA; cdr3_aa: CASSRSGTQETQYF; cdr3_nt: TGTGCCAGCAGCCGGAGTGGGACCCAAGAGACCCAGTACTTC
clone_size: NA; j_call: TRBJ2-1; v_call: TRBV6-5; d_call: NA; cdr3_aa: CASSYTLGPRHEQFF; cdr3_nt: TGTGCCAGCAGTTACACACTCGGCCCCCGGCATGAGCAGTTCTTC
clone_size: NA; j_call: TRBJ1-1; v_call: TRBV7-9; d_call: NA; cdr3_aa: CASSLSQNTEAFF; cdr3_nt: TGTGCCAGCAGCTTATCACAGAACACTGAAGCTTTCTTT
clone_size: NA; j_call: TRBJ2-1; v_call: TRBV12-5; d_call: TRBD2; cdr3_aa: CASGASGRAYNEQFF; cdr3_nt: TGTGCTAGTGGAGCTAGCGGGAGAGCCTACAATGAGCAGTTCTTC
clone_size: NA; j_call: TRBJ2-3; v_call: TRBV6-5; d_call: NA; cdr3_aa: CASSNTLPDTQYF; cdr3_nt: TGTGCCAGCAGTAACACTTTACCAGATACGCAGTATTTT
clone_size: NA; j_call: TRBJ2-7; v_call: TRBV9; d_call: NA; cdr3_aa: CASSVAPAREQYF; cdr3_nt: TGTGCCAGCAGCGTAGCCCCGGCTAGGGAGCAGTACTTC
clone_size: NA; j_call: TRBJ2-7; v_call: TRBV4-3; d_call: TRBD2; cdr3_aa: CASSQDREAGYEQYF; cdr3_nt: TGCGCCAGCAGCCAAGATCGGGAGGCCGGCTACGAGCAGTACTTC
clone_size: NA; j_call: TRBJ2-1; v_call: TRBV28; d_call: NA; cdr3_aa: CASSPEGSSYNEQFF; cdr3_nt: TGTGCCAGCAGTCCCGAGGGGAGCTCCTACAATGAGCAGTTCTTC
clone_size: NA; j_call: TRBJ2-3; v_call: TRBV6-5; d_call: NA; cdr3_aa: CASSFGRTDTQYF; cdr3_nt: TGTGCCAGCAGTTTTGGGCGCACAGATACGCAGTATTTT
clone_size: NA; j_call: TRBJ1-2; v_call: TRBV5-1; d_call: NA; cdr3_aa: CASTPGALNYGYTF; cdr3_nt: TGCGCCAGCACCCCGGGGGCCCTAAACTATGGCTACACCTTC
clone_size: NA; j_call: TRBJ2-4; v_call: TRBV4-1; d_call: TRBD2; cdr3_aa: CASSQLLLAGGLKNIQYF; cdr3_nt: TGCGCCAGCAGCCAACTCCTTCTAGCGGGGGGCCTCAAAAACATTCAGTACTTC
clone_size: NA; j_call: TRBJ2-7; v_call: TRBV7-9; d_call: NA; cdr3_aa: CASSFPGGSSYEQYF; cdr3_nt: TGTGCCAGCAGCTTTCCCGGTGGTAGCTCCTACGAGCAGTACTTC
clone_size: NA; j_call: TRBJ1-2; v_call: TRBV27; d_call: NA; cdr3_aa: CASSPLWGPLTYGYTF; cdr3_nt: TGTGCCAGCAGTCCGCTTTGGGGGCCCCTGACTTATGGCTACACCTTC
clone_size: few; j_call: TRBJ2-2; v_call: TRBV27; d_call: NA; cdr3_aa: CASSSDMHSANTGELFF; cdr3_nt: TGTGCCAGCAGTAGTGACATGCATAGCGCGAACACCGGGGAGCTGTTTTTT
clone_size: NA; j_call: TRBJ1-2; v_call: TRBV28; d_call: NA; cdr3_aa: CASSGLGDGGTYGYTF; cdr3_nt: TGTGCCAGCAGTGGCTTGGGAGACGGCGGGACCTATGGCTACACCTTC
clone_size: once; j_call: TRBJ2-2; v_call: TRBV19; d_call: TRBD1; cdr3_aa: CASSIYQGDTGELFF; cdr3_nt: TGTGCCAGTAGTATATACCAGGGGGACACCGGGGAGCTGTTTTTT
clone_size: NA; j_call: TRBJ2-1; v_call: TRBV7-6; d_call: TRBD2; cdr3_aa: CASSLVLASGHNEQFF; cdr3_nt: TGTGCCAGCAGCTTAGTCTTGGCTAGCGGGCACAATGAGCAGTTCTTC
clone_size: NA; j_call: TRBJ2-7; v_call: TRBV5-4; d_call: NA; cdr3_aa: CASSLEGYEQYF; cdr3_nt: TGTGCCAGCAGCTTGGAAGGATACGAGCAGTACTTC
clone_size: NA; j_call: TRBJ2-1; v_call: TRBV2; d_call: TRBD1; cdr3_aa: CASRGWTGGSYNEQFF; cdr3_nt: TGTGCCAGCAGGGGATGGACAGGTGGCTCCTACAATGAGCAGTTCTTC
clone_size: once; j_call: TRBJ2-7; v_call: TRBV27; d_call: NA; cdr3_aa: CASSPRSAGSTYEQYF; cdr3_nt: TGTGCCAGCAGTCCCCGATCGGCAGGGAGCACCTACGAGCAGTACTTC
clone_size: NA; j_call: TRBJ2-1; v_call: TRBV7-9; d_call: TRBD2; cdr3_aa: CASSSHLAGYGDEQFF; cdr3_nt: TGTGCCAGCAGCTCCCACCTAGCGGGATACGGGGATGAGCAGTTCTTC
clone_size: NA; j_call: TRBJ2-2; v_call: TRBV27; d_call: TRBD1; cdr3_aa: CASSPMGQGSTGELFF; cdr3_nt: TGTGCCAGCAGTCCTATGGGACAGGGGAGCACCGGGGAGCTGTTTTTT
clone_size: once; j_call: TRBJ1-3; v_call: TRBV23-1; d_call: NA; cdr3_aa: CASSQTCGGGALASGNTIYF; cdr3_nt: TGCGCCAGCAGTCAAACCTGCGGGGGAGGGGCGTTAGCCTCTGGAAACACCATATATTTT
clone_size: NA; j_call: TRBJ2-7; v_call: TRBV2; d_call: NA; cdr3_aa: CASSEARVSYEQYF; cdr3_nt: TGTGCCAGCAGTGAAGCGCGGGTTTCGTACGAGCAGTACTTC
clone_size: NA; j_call: TRBJ1-1; v_call: TRBV15; d_call: NA; cdr3_aa: CATSHTPPGTNTEAFF; cdr3_nt: TGTGCCACCAGCCACACGCCTCCCGGCACGAACACTGAAGCTTTCTTT
clone_size: NA; j_call: TRBJ2-7; v_call: TRBV2; d_call: NA; cdr3_aa: CASVTTLREQYF; cdr3_nt: TGTGCCAGCGTTACTACTTTAAGGGAGCAGTACTTC
clone_size: few; j_call: TRBJ1-5; v_call: TRBV5-4; d_call: NA; cdr3_aa: CASSSGMGQPQHF; cdr3_nt: TGTGCCAGCAGCTCAGGGATGGGTCAGCCCCAGCATTTT
clone_size: NA; j_call: TRBJ2-7; v_call: TRBV28; d_call: NA; cdr3_aa: CASSPSAGIAYEQYF; cdr3_nt: TGTGCCAGCAGCCCGAGTGCAGGAATCGCCTACGAGCAGTACTTC
clone_size: NA; j_call: TRBJ2-7; v_call: TRBV6-6; d_call: NA; cdr3_aa: CASSYSAGLVDYEQYF; cdr3_nt: TGTGCCAGCAGTTACTCCGCAGGGTTGGTGGACTACGAGCAGTACTTC
clone_size: NA; j_call: TRBJ2-2; v_call: TRBV5-5; d_call: NA; cdr3_aa: CASSPADSPGELFF; cdr3_nt: TGTGCCAGCAGCCCGGCAGACAGTCCCGGGGAGCTGTTTTTT
clone_size: NA; j_call: TRBJ2-1; v_call: TRBV27; d_call: NA; cdr3_aa: CASSSGTYTYNEQFF; cdr3_nt: TGTGCCAGCAGTTCCGGGACCTATACCTACAATGAGCAGTTCTTC
clone_size: once; j_call: TRBJ1-2; v_call: TRBV28; d_call: NA; cdr3_aa: CASSPRRTENYGYTF; cdr3_nt: TGTGCCAGCAGTCCACGGCGTACAGAAAACTATGGCTACACCTTC
clone_size: once; j_call: TRBJ2-7; v_call: TRBV7-8; d_call: TRBD1; cdr3_aa: CASSLKGTAAYEQYF; cdr3_nt: TGTGCCAGCAGCTTAAAAGGGACAGCAGCCTACGAGCAGTACTTC
clone_size: NA; j_call: TRBJ2-7; v_call: TRBV5-8; d_call: NA; cdr3_aa: CASRTDGYEQYF; cdr3_nt: TGTGCCAGCAGAACGGACGGGTACGAGCAGTACTTC
clone_size: NA; j_call: TRBJ2-3; v_call: TRBV10-3; d_call: NA; cdr3_aa: CAISEVGARDTQYF; cdr3_nt: TGTGCCATCAGTGAGGTGGGAGCGAGAGATACGCAGTATTTT
clone_size: NA; j_call: TRBJ2-3; v_call: TRBV7-9; d_call: TRBD2; cdr3_aa: CASSPGLATSTDTQYF; cdr3_nt: TGTGCCAGCAGCCCGGGACTAGCGACGAGCACAGATACGCAGTATTTT
clone_size: NA; j_call: TRBJ2-7; v_call: TRBV7-8; d_call: NA; cdr3_aa: CASSLLRGSSYEQYF; cdr3_nt: TGTGCCAGCAGCTTACTTCGGGGGTCGTCTTACGAGCAGTACTTC